The rows below give T cell receptor beta chains drawn from one sample of a study of neurological immune-mediated disorders. TCRdb fed the 5' RACE reads into MiXCR, producing one record per CDR3 protein. The sample shows about 55,000 distinct CDR3 sequences, more than 4% of them seen only once. Sequences were obtained from PBMCs. These receptors came from a man aged 50 or older with multiple sclerosis. The CDR3 runs from the conserved cysteine through the conserved F or W. A D gene is named only where the DNA matches it firmly. Expanded clones get a size class; other rows say once, few or many, or leave the size out.

D: .
J: TRBJ2-6
size: many
V: TRBV5-1
DNA: TGCGCCAGCAGCTTGGAGCAAGGGCTCAGCTCTGGGGCCAACGTCCTGACTTTC
CDR3: CASSLEQGLSSGANVLTF

D: .
J: TRBJ2-7
size: many
V: TRBV7-6
DNA: TGTGCCAGCAGCTTGGCGGGCTCCACTTACGAGCAGTACTTC
CDR3: CASSLAGSTYEQYF

D: TRBD1
J: TRBJ2-7
size: few
V: TRBV24-1
DNA: TGTGCCACCAGTGATTCGGGACAGAACTACGAGCAGTACTTC
CDR3: CATSDSGQNYEQYF

D: TRBD2
J: TRBJ2-5
size: many
V: TRBV5-1
DNA: TGCGCCAGCAGCCCGGGACTAGCGGGGCTCGAGACCCAGTACTTC
CDR3: CASSPGLAGLETQYF

D: .
J: TRBJ2-2
size: many
V: TRBV18
DNA: TGTGCCAGCTCACCAGCGGAGCCTGGGGACACCGGGGAGCTGTTTTTT
CDR3: CASSPAEPGDTGELFF

D: .
J: TRBJ2-7
size: many
V: TRBV5-1
DNA: TGCGCCAGCAGCCCACAGAACGAGCAGTACTTC
CDR3: CASSPQNEQYF

D: .
J: TRBJ2-2
size: many
V: TRBV12-3/TRBV12-4
DNA: TGTGCCAGCAGTTTCGAGGGGGGCACCGGGGAGCTGTTTTTT
CDR3: CASSFEGGTGELFF

D: .
J: TRBJ1-6
size: many
V: TRBV6-5
DNA: TGTGCCAGCAGTTCGGGACCCCAAGGTTCCCTCAACTTT
CDR3: CASSSGPQGSLNF

D: .
J: TRBJ1-5
size: many
V: TRBV7-8
DNA: TGTGCCAGCAGCTTAGATCCGGGACAACTTCAGCCCCAGAATTTT
CDR3: CASSLDPGQLQPQNF

D: .
J: TRBJ1-1
size: many
V: TRBV19
DNA: TGTGCCAGTAGTATGGGGCACGGGTGGACTGAAGCTTTCTTT
CDR3: CASSMGHGWTEAFF

D: TRBD1
J: TRBJ2-3
size: many
V: TRBV27
DNA: TGTGCCAGCAGTTCGTGGGACAGAACCTCAGCAGATACGCAGTATTTT
CDR3: CASSSWDRTSADTQYF

D: TRBD1
J: TRBJ1-1
size: .
V: TRBV20-1
DNA: TGCAGTGCTAGTGCCGACTCACAAACGGACCCCAGGGGGGGAGCTTTCTTT
CDR3: CSASADSQTDPRGGAFF

D: .
J: TRBJ2-7
size: many
V: TRBV4-1
DNA: TGCGCCAGCAGCCGAAGTGCAGGCGCCCAACTCGTGGCGGGCCGTTCCTACGAGCAGTACTTC
CDR3: CASSRSAGAQLVAGRSYEQYF

D: TRBD2
J: TRBJ2-3
size: many
V: TRBV29-1
DNA: TGCAGCGACTTACTAGCGGGCACAGATACGCAGTATTTT
CDR3: CSDLLAGTDTQYF

D: TRBD2
J: TRBJ2-5
size: many
V: TRBV4-2
DNA: TGTGCCAGCAGCCAAGATCGGGAGGGCCAAGAGACCCAGTACTTC
CDR3: CASSQDREGQETQYF

D: TRBD2
J: TRBJ2-1
size: .
V: TRBV5-1
DNA: TGCGCCAGCAGCGGTATGCGGGAGGGGGATGAGCAGTTCTTC
CDR3: CASSGMREGDEQFF

D: .
J: TRBJ1-4
size: many
V: TRBV10-3
DNA: TGTGCCATCAGGGATGACAGCCGAAGTTGGGAAAAACTGTTTTTT
CDR3: CAIRDDSRSWEKLFF

D: .
J: TRBJ1-1
size: many
V: TRBV25-1
DNA: TGTGCCAGCAGTAACCACTTGGGTGGCACTGAAGCTTTCTTT
CDR3: CASSNHLGGTEAFF

D: .
J: TRBJ2-5
size: many
V: TRBV2
DNA: TGTGCCAGCAGTGAGGGACCGGGACTAGAGACCCAGTACTTC
CDR3: CASSEGPGLETQYF

D: .
J: TRBJ2-7
size: many
V: TRBV12-3/TRBV12-4
DNA: TGTGCCAGCAGCCTGACCTACGAGCAGTACTTC
CDR3: CASSLTYEQYF

D: .
J: TRBJ2-5
size: many
V: TRBV10-3
DNA: TGTGCCACCCGACGACGGAGCGATTTAGAGACCCAGTACTTC
CDR3: CATRRRSDLETQYF

D: .
J: TRBJ2-2
size: many
V: TRBV29-1
DNA: TGCAGCGTTTCCATAGACCGTACCGGGGAGCTGTTTTTT
CDR3: CSVSIDRTGELFF

D: .
J: TRBJ2-5
size: many
V: TRBV7-9
DNA: TGTGCCAGCCCGGCCGGGGGTGGAGGCGAGACCCAGTACTTC
CDR3: CASPAGGGGETQYF

D: TRBD1
J: TRBJ1-5
size: many
V: TRBV20-1
DNA: TGCAGTGCTAGGGGGGACAGGGAAAATCAGCCCCAGCATTTT
CDR3: CSARGDRENQPQHF